This record covers a single TCR beta chain. The specificity of this receptor is unknown. No base quality values were provided; no much bigger clone lies one nucleotide off. The CDR3 regions of human TCRbeta chains were analyzed by immunosequencing. The original methods were these. Repertoire TCRs were matched against a reference library of SARS-CoV-2-specific TCRs generated with the MIRA antigen-specificity platform. Breadth was defined as the fraction of unique TCRs that were SARS-CoV-2-associated. Depth was defined as the fraction of total T cells that were SARS-CoV-2-associated. Using the MIRA data, each spike-specific TCR was assigned both to the spike region to which the TCR was reactive and to a CD4 or CD8 class. Log10-transformed breadth and depth values were compared by one-way ANOVA with Sidak's multiple comparisons tests. In TCRdb, the immuneACCESS table is reduced to in-frame sequences with V and J assigned. These tables do not hold every clone; where another copy was compared, an unresolved V gene accounts for under half, and the others remain unexplained. The V and J calls and clone size were taken over from that table, and D and trimming were inferred from the DNA. For this sample there are about 140,000 clones; roughly nine tenths appear just once. The top ten clones comprise approximately 8% of the sample.

CDR3 length: 15 amino acids, cysteine to phenylalanine. The retained sequence is limited to the CDR3, 45 bases, with the frame set at the first base. Looking up the germline V gene yields CDR1 SGHVS and CDR2 FQNEAQ. The junction carries 10 bases between V and J, which are trimmed by 2 bases and 3 bases respectively. The sample's time point label, decoded: about 28 days (+/-7) after the second vaccine dose. The sample's treatment or condition, from its label and the paper: meningococcal conjugate vaccine given as trial control. Vaccinee samples were obtained from the UK trials COV001 and COV002, which included a single-blind randomized controlled phase 2/3 trial of AZD1222 (ChAdOx1 nCoV-19) in healthy adults. Trial participant PBMC samples were collected at day 0 and day 28 after the second dose for TCRbeta chain sequencing. The sample comes from a study of T cell responses to AZD1222 COVID-19 vaccine (dated by TCRdb to the early 2020s). For the study in its entirety: A total of approximately 230 trial participants underwent TCR sequencing, of whom some 210 received two doses of AZD1222 and around 26 received two doses of the MenACWY control vaccine. Trial participants were enrolled into age subgroups of 18-55, 56-69 and 70-plus years, which contained 148, 28 and 57 TCR-sequenced participants, respectively. Overall study results and their limits: Participants were mostly white British, with more females than males. The authors suggested clonal diversity may have been underestimated. Because no samples from the day 14 peak response were available, repertoires could be characterized only after the peak T cell response. Reportedly, close to half of the unique spike-specific TCRs recognized epitopes lying outside the regions that are mutated in the B.1.351 and B.1.1.7 variants. Conclusions about previously exposed vaccinees were limited because only six AZD1222 recipients were SARS-CoV-2 seropositive at baseline. In the small 56-69-year group, the increase in depth fell short of significance, most likely because of low power. The whole spike protein was spanned by vaccine-associated CD4 TCRs, and dominant responses were seen in regions 160-218 and 743-854. After two AZD1222 doses, both the breadth and the depth of spike-specific TCRs were significantly higher than at day 0 and than in MenACWY recipients.

The sequence joins TRBV7-8 to TRBJ2-2; the D gene lacks a confident call. The material sequenced was peripheral blood, taken 28 days after the second dose of the MenACWY control vaccine. This clonotype was obtained from an adult who received the MenACWY meningococcal vaccine as a control. The CDR3 loop reads CASSLQDRDTGELFF. DNA sequence: TGTGCCAGCAGCTTACAGGACCGAGACACCGGGGAGCTGTTTTTT.